These T cell receptor beta chains were read from a single sample in a study of cytomegalovirus exposure and HLA in healthy donors. Here immunoSEQ multiplex PCR was the method, and the copy in TCRdb shows in-frame clones only, minus some. Among 99,000 or so clones listed, around four fifths were seen once. Sequencing was performed on PBMCs. Source of these receptors: a woman in her 40s in good health and CMV-seropositive. The CDR3 runs from the conserved cysteine through the conserved F or W. The D gene is left open where the match is weak. Not every row has a clone size; where given, it reads once, few, many or a size class.

d_gene: .
abundance: .
v_gene: TRBV6-1
j_gene: TRBJ1-1
CDR3nt: TGTGCCAGCAGTGGAAACACGAACACTGAAGCTTTCTTT
CDR3aa: CASSGNTNTEAFF

d_gene: TRBD1
abundance: few
v_gene: TRBV5-1
j_gene: TRBJ2-5
CDR3nt: TGCGCCAGCAGCTTTGGGACAGGGGACCGGGAGACCCAGTACTTC
CDR3aa: CASSFGTGDRETQYF

d_gene: TRBD1
abundance: few
v_gene: TRBV4-2
j_gene: TRBJ1-1
CDR3nt: TGTGCCAGCAGCCCCGGGACAGCTGAAGCTTTCTTT
CDR3aa: CASSPGTAEAFF

d_gene: .
abundance: .
v_gene: TRBV25-1
j_gene: TRBJ2-3
CDR3nt: TGTGCCAGCAGTATCCTAGCCGGAGATACGCAGTATTTT
CDR3aa: CASSILAGDTQYF

d_gene: TRBD2
abundance: .
v_gene: TRBV10-1
j_gene: TRBJ2-3
CDR3nt: TGCGCCAGCAGTACAATAGCGGGGGGCACAGATACGCAGTATTTT
CDR3aa: CASSTIAGGTDTQYF

d_gene: .
abundance: .
v_gene: TRBV5-4
j_gene: TRBJ1-1
CDR3nt: TGTGCCAGCAGCTTCTCAGGGTCTCGGGCTTTCTTT
CDR3aa: CASSFSGSRAFF

d_gene: .
abundance: .
v_gene: TRBV6-6
j_gene: TRBJ2-7
CDR3nt: TGTGCCAGCAGAGAGGGGGGGTCCGCATCCTACGAGCAGTACTTC
CDR3aa: CASREGGSASYEQYF

d_gene: TRBD2
abundance: .
v_gene: TRBV10-2
j_gene: TRBJ2-1
CDR3nt: TGCGCCAGCAGACTAGCGGGCTCCTACAATGAGCAGTTCTTC
CDR3aa: CASRLAGSYNEQFF

d_gene: .
abundance: .
v_gene: TRBV28
j_gene: TRBJ2-2
CDR3nt: TGTGCCAGCAGTGATTCAGGGGAAGCCGGGGAGCTGTTTTTT
CDR3aa: CASSDSGEAGELFF

d_gene: TRBD2
abundance: .
v_gene: TRBV29-1
j_gene: TRBJ2-1
CDR3nt: TGCAGCGTTACCGGGACTAGCGGGATGATTCATGAGCAGTTCTTC
CDR3aa: CSVTGTSGMIHEQFF

d_gene: .
abundance: .
v_gene: TRBV28
j_gene: TRBJ2-1
CDR3nt: TGTGCCAGCAGTTACCTAACCGGCTACAATGAGCAGTTCTTC
CDR3aa: CASSYLTGYNEQFF

d_gene: TRBD1
abundance: few
v_gene: TRBV7-9
j_gene: TRBJ1-1
CDR3nt: TGTGCCAGCAGTAAAAACAGGGGGGACACTGAAGCTTTCTTT
CDR3aa: CASSKNRGDTEAFF

d_gene: .
abundance: .
v_gene: TRBV5-1
j_gene: TRBJ2-5
CDR3nt: TGCGCCAGCAGCTTGGTTCCGGGAGTTGGGGAGACCCAGTACTTC
CDR3aa: CASSLVPGVGETQYF

d_gene: TRBD1
abundance: .
v_gene: TRBV15
j_gene: TRBJ2-2
CDR3nt: TGTGCCACCAGCAGAGATAGGACAGGGACCGGGGAGCTGTTTTTT
CDR3aa: CATSRDRTGTGELFF

d_gene: TRBD2
abundance: few
v_gene: TRBV2
j_gene: TRBJ2-7
CDR3nt: TGTGCCATCACCGGGACTAGCGGGAGCGAGCAGTACTTC
CDR3aa: CAITGTSGSEQYF

d_gene: .
abundance: .
v_gene: TRBV5-1
j_gene: TRBJ1-3
CDR3nt: TGCGCCAGCAGCGAAGTTTATGCAGGGGCAGCTGGAAACACCATATATTTT
CDR3aa: CASSEVYAGAAGNTIYF

d_gene: TRBD1
abundance: .
v_gene: TRBV2
j_gene: TRBJ1-2
CDR3nt: TGTGCCAGCAGTGAAAGGGGGACAGGAGGGGGCTACACCTTC
CDR3aa: CASSERGTGGGYTF

d_gene: .
abundance: .
v_gene: TRBV6-4
j_gene: TRBJ1-1
CDR3nt: TGTGCCAGCAGTTCCTGGGCGGGGGGAGAAGCTTTCTTT
CDR3aa: CASSSWAGGEAFF

d_gene: .
abundance: once
v_gene: TRBV15
j_gene: TRBJ2-4
CDR3nt: TGTGCCACCAGCAGAGAAGGGACTGGACTTCAGTACTTC
CDR3aa: CATSREGTGLQYF

d_gene: TRBD1
abundance: .
v_gene: TRBV6-1
j_gene: TRBJ2-5
CDR3nt: TGTGCCAGCACCGAATGGGACAGTAAAGAGACCCAGTACTTC
CDR3aa: CASTEWDSKETQYF

d_gene: TRBD1
abundance: .
v_gene: TRBV28
j_gene: TRBJ1-1
CDR3nt: TGTGCCAGCAGTCAAGGGGGCGCACGAACTGAAGCTTTCTTT
CDR3aa: CASSQGGARTEAFF

d_gene: TRBD1
abundance: .
v_gene: TRBV27
j_gene: TRBJ1-2
CDR3nt: TGTGCCAGCAGTGGCACAGGGGGATATGGCTACACCTTC
CDR3aa: CASSGTGGYGYTF

d_gene: .
abundance: .
v_gene: TRBV5-1
j_gene: TRBJ2-3
CDR3nt: TGCGCCAGCAGCGAACAGTACACAGATACGCAGTATTTT
CDR3aa: CASSEQYTDTQYF

d_gene: TRBD2
abundance: .
v_gene: TRBV18
j_gene: TRBJ2-1
CDR3nt: TGTGCCAGCTCACCAGCTAGCGGGGATACGAATGAGCAGTTCTTC
CDR3aa: CASSPASGDTNEQFF

d_gene: TRBD1
abundance: once
v_gene: TRBV11-2
j_gene: TRBJ2-7
CDR3nt: TGTGCCAGCAGCTTATTAGGACAGGGGCTCTTCTCCTACGAGCAGTACTTC
CDR3aa: CASSLLGQGLFSYEQYF

d_gene: .
abundance: .
v_gene: TRBV14
j_gene: TRBJ2-7
CDR3nt: TGTGCCAGCAGCCAAGCCGAGAATCAGTACTTC
CDR3aa: CASSQAENQYF

d_gene: .
abundance: .
v_gene: TRBV5-1
j_gene: TRBJ2-3
CDR3nt: TGCGCCAGCAGCTTGGTTGGGGAGGGGGCAGATACGCAGTATTTT
CDR3aa: CASSLVGEGADTQYF